The rows below give T cell receptor beta chains drawn from one sample of a study. TCRdb redid the calling of the 5' RACE reads with MiXCR, one entry per CDR3 protein. The sample carries around 34,000 distinct CDR3 sequences, about a quarter recorded once. The specimen was tumor-infiltrating Tregs sorted from the breast tumor. These receptors all stem from a female donor with breast cancer. Each CDR3 is given with its conserved first and last residue. The D gene is left open where the match is weak. Expanded clones are given a class, and other clones once, few, many or no size at all.

TRBJ2-5	TRBD2	TRBV4-2	NA	TGTGTCAGCAGCCAGGACTGGACTAGCGGGGGGCCCGAGACCCAGTACTTC	CVSSQDWTSGGPETQYF
TRBJ1-2	TRBD1	TRBV30	few	TGTGCCTGGAGTTACAGGGGCTATGGCTACACCTTC	CAWSYRGYGYTF
TRBJ2-1	TRBD2	TRBV5-1	NA	TGCGCCAGCAGCGGACTAGCGCAAAGCGAGGGTGAGCAGTTCTTC	CASSGLAQSEGEQFF
TRBJ2-7	TRBD2	TRBV25-1	many	TGTGCCAGCAGTTCCTTTAGCGGGAATCACTACGAGCAGTACTTC	CASSSFSGNHYEQYF
TRBJ1-6	NA	TRBV6-6	NA	TGTGCCAGCAGTTACTCCCTGGGTGTCAGAAGTGATTCACCCCTCCACTTT	CASSYSLGVRSDSPLHF
TRBJ2-1	NA	TRBV12-3/TRBV12-4	NA	TGTGCCAGCGGTTATCGTTTCACCCAGTTCTTC	CASGYRFTQFF
TRBJ2-3	NA	TRBV10-1	NA	TGCGCCAGCCAGCTGAATTTAGCAGATACGCAGTATTTT	CASQLNLADTQYF
TRBJ2-1	TRBD2	TRBV5-5	NA	TGTGCCAGCACCCCTAGCGGGAGAGCTCTTTCTGAGCAGTTCTTC	CASTPSGRALSEQFF
TRBJ2-1	NA	TRBV5-5	NA	TGTGCCAGCAGCCCCAACCCAGGGCCCGGGACAAGGACCTACAATGAGCAGTTCTTC	CASSPNPGPGTRTYNEQFF
TRBJ2-7	NA	TRBV6-5	few	TGTGCCAGCGCCCGGGACTTGGACGAGCAGTACTTC	CASARDLDEQYF
TRBJ1-1	NA	TRBV6-6	medium-sized	TGTGCCAGCAGCTTGTCACAGAACACTGAAGCTTTCTTT	CASSLSQNTEAFF
TRBJ1-1	NA	TRBV18	NA	TGTGCCAGCTCACCACTGATCTCACAGGACGTAAACACTGAAGCTTTCTTT	CASSPLISQDVNTEAFF
TRBJ1-5	NA	TRBV7-2	NA	TGTGCCAGCAGCCCCGACAAAAATCAGCCCCAGCATTTT	CASSPDKNQPQHF
TRBJ1-1	TRBD1	TRBV20-1	NA	TGCAGTGTCCACGGGACAGGGTCGGGGGTAGCTTTCTTT	CSVHGTGSGVAFF
TRBJ1-6	TRBD1	TRBV6-5	medium-sized	TGTGCCAGCAGAGATCAGGGGGCGATTTCACCCCTCCACTTT	CASRDQGAISPLHF
TRBJ2-3	NA	TRBV29-1	few	TGCAGCGTTGGGGACATTCGCTTGAATACGCAGTATTTT	CSVGDIRLNTQYF
TRBJ2-7	NA	TRBV11-2	many	TGTGCCAGCAGCTTCCCCGAACTCGGGTACTACGAGCAGTACTTC	CASSFPELGYYEQYF